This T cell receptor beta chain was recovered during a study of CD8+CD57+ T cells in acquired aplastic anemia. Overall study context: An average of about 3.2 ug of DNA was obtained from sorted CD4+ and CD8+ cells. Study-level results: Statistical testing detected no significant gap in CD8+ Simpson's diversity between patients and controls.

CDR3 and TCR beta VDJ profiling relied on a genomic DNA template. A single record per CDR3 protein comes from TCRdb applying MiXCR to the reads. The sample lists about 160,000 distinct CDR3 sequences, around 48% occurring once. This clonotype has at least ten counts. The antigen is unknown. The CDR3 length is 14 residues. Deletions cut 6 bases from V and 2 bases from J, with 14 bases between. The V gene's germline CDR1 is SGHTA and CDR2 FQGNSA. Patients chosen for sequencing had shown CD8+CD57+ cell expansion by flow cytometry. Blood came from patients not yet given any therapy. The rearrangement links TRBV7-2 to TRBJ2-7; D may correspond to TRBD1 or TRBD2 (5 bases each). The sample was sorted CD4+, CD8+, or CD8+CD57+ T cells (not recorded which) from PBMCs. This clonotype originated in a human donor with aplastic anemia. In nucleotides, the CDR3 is TGTGCCAGCAGTTCCCTTGGGGGTCCCTACGAGCAGTACTTC. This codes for CASSSLGGPYEQYF.